What follows are 6 T cell receptor beta chains derived from one specimen sequenced in a study of T cells in localized non-small cell lung cancer (dated by TCRdb to 2019 to 2021). Libraries were prepared through the immunoSEQ multiplex PCR assay. TCRdb carries this immuneACCESS record with in-frame sequences only. Its versions omit some clonotypes, under half of them owing to an unresolved V gene in the studies checked, with the rest unexplained. The sample profile shows about 33,000 clones; about four fifths of them were found once. The ten largest clones represent about 16% of the sample. The sample consisted of peripheral blood, taken before any cancer treatment. The receptor set was obtained from a male donor older than 55 with stage III squamous cell lung carcinoma.

V is TRBV7-9 and J is TRBJ2-1; D gene unclear. CDR1 SEHNR and CDR2 FQNEAQ come from the germline V gene (reference sequence). CDR3 size: 12 residues. Between the trimmed V and J ends, which lost 1 base and 10 bases, there was a span of 8 bases. The CDR3 coding sequence is TGTGCCAGCAGCTTAGAGGTTTGGGAGCAGTTCTTC. Its protein product is CASSLEVWEQFF.

This clone was counted a single time. The chain recombines TRBV14 with TRBJ2-2, with 7 nucleotides matching TRBD2. This CDR3 has 17 residues. The germline gives CDR1 SGHDN, CDR2 FVKESK. The V and J ends lost 0 bases and 7 bases, in that order; junction bases with no gene match: 11. The CDR3 DNA reads as TGTGCCAGCAGCCAAGACACGGGGAGGGCGCTTCTCGGGGAGCTGTTTTTT. It specifies CASSQDTGRALLGELFF.

V and J are TRBV5-4 and TRBJ2-1; D is possibly TRBD2 (5 bases). The CDR3 totals 16 residues. Per the germline V gene, CDR1 is SGHNT and CDR2 is YYREEE (reference sequence). The V and J ends lost 0 bases and 1 base respectively, with 11 bases between them. CDR3 protein: CASSLGGLGSYNEQFF. CDR3 DNA: TGTGCCAGCAGCTTGGGAGGGCTTGGGTCCTACAATGAGCAGTTCTTC.

The chain links TRBV27 to TRBJ2-5; D uncertain. The J call is in doubt because the DNA end fits TRBJ2-7 better. The CDR3 loop spans 15 amino acids. Germline values: CDR1 MNHEY, CDR2 SMNVEV (reference sequence). The CDR3, as DNA: TGTGCCAGCAGTTTTGGTCTGCGATCCAAAAACGAGCAGTACTTC. Protein: CASSFGLRSKNEQYF.

V usage is TRBV28 and J usage is TRBJ2-7; D is ambiguous. This CDR3 has 13 residues. Germline-derived CDR1 and CDR2 are MDHEN and SYDVKM. V dropped 2 bases and J dropped 2 bases, with 7 bases sitting between them. The CDR3 loop reads CASSLGSPYEQYF. In nucleotides, the CDR3 is TGTGCCAGCAGTTTAGGCAGCCCCTACGAGCAGTACTTC.

This chain uses TRBV9 with TRBJ1-1; 7 positions agree with TRBD1. CDR1 and CDR2 (germline): SGDLS, YYNGEE. CDR3 size: 15 residues. The ends lost 4 bases at V and 3 bases at J; junction bases unmatched: 9. The CDR3: CASSPGGDSYTEAFF. DNA of the CDR3: TGTGCCAGCAGCCCAGGAGGGGACAGCTACACTGAAGCTTTCTTT.